These 17 T cell receptor beta chains were sequenced from one sample in a study of response to subunit inactivated influenza vaccine. TCRdb reanalysed the RT-PCR reads using MiXCR and keeps one entry per CDR3 protein. The data show some 570,000 distinct CDR3 sequences, about 11% seen once. The data also belong to a second study, concerning T cells expressing NK-cell markers. From that paper: The TCR beta cDNA came from 5'RACE template switching with UMIs.

The sequencing here drew on PBMCs from blood, taken on the day of vaccination. Receptor source: a man between 45 and 60 years old who received an inactivated influenza vaccine.

The rearrangement joins TRBV19 to TRBJ2-3; TRBD1 matches 11 bases. V lost 6 bases and J lost 5; bases outside the gene matches: 4. The germline CDR1 and CDR2 sequences are LNHDA and SQIVND (reference sequence). The CDR3 totals 14 residues. CDR3 DNA: TGTGCCAGTAGGGACAGGGGGCGAGTAGATACGCAGTATTTT. Its protein product is CASRDRGRVDTQYF.

This clonotype was seen at least ten times. The genes are TRBV25-1 and TRBJ2-5, with 7 positions matching TRBD1. The germline CDR1 and CDR2 sequences are MGHDK and SYGVNS. The CDR3 contains 14 residues. The V segment lost 2 bases and the J segment 2 bases; nucleotides outside the gene matches: 2. The CDR3 protein is CASSELDRQETQYF. The CDR3 DNA follows: TGTGCCAGCAGTGAACTGGACAGGCAAGAGACCCAGTACTTC.

The rearrangement links TRBV28 to TRBJ1-3; a possible D gene is TRBD1 (6 bases). The germline V gene has CDR1 MDHEN and CDR2 SYDVKM. Trimming took off 7 bases at V and 0 bases at J, with 22 bases between the two ends. CDR3 length: 18 amino acids. CDR3 DNA: TGTGCCAGCACCATTCTAGGGACACGATTCGACTCTGGAAACACCATATATTTT. Its protein is CASTILGTRFDSGNTIYF.

The CDR3 bases are TGCGCCAGCAGCTCCTCGTTACAGGGCTTGAGGGAAAAACTGTTTTTT. Translating it yields CASSSSLQGLREKLFF. This chain uses TRBV4-3 with TRBJ1-4, with a tentative D call TRBD1 (6 bases). Germline V CDR1 and CDR2: LGHNA, YSLEER. The CDR3 covers 16 residues. V dropped 5 bases and J dropped 8 bases, with 21 bases sitting between them.

This clonotype was detected ten times or more. The chain is built from TRBV12-3 or TRBV12-4 and TRBJ2-3, with 12 bases lining up with TRBD2. The CDR3 covers 16 residues. The trim removed 4 bases at V and 1 base at J, leaving 3 bases unmatched. The CDR3 loop is CASSSTSGRRTDTQYF. CDR3 nucleotide sequence: TGTGCCAGCAGTTCCACTAGCGGGAGGCGCACAGATACGCAGTATTTT.

This CDR3 is CSATDSASYEQYF. The CDR3 coding sequence is TGCAGTGCAACCGACAGCGCTAGCTACGAGCAGTACTTC. The chain is built from TRBV20-1 and TRBJ2-7; weak D call: TRBD1 (5 bases). Germline V CDR1 and CDR2: DFQATT, SNEGSKA (reference sequence). V was cut by 6 bases and J by 3 bases, with 15 bases left in between. The CDR3 extends over 13 amino acids.

For this clonotype: A read error is possible here, since a much larger clone lies one base away. The rearrangement joins TRBV20-1 to TRBJ1-2, with D perhaps TRBD1 (6 bases). The CDR3 spans 13 residues. The germline V gene encodes CDR1 DFQATT and CDR2 SNEGSKA (reference sequence). CDR3 residues: CSLVDGGNYGYTF. The CDR3 DNA sequence: TGCAGCTTGGTGGACGGGGGCAACTATGGCTACACCTTC.

This clonotype appeared a few times. The chain couples TRBV5-1 to TRBJ2-3; D ambiguous. The V gene lost 0 bases and the J gene lost 0 bases, with 14 bases spanning the gap. Germline CDR1 SGHRS, CDR2 YFSETQ. The CDR3 runs to 17 residues. The CDR3 region has the DNA TGCGCCAGCAGCTTGGCCCTACTACCGGTGAGCACAGATACGCAGTATTTT. It is translated as CASSLALLPVSTDTQYF.

This clonotype occurred a few times. In DNA form, the CDR3 reads TGCAGTGCTAGGTCGTTCACAGGTCAGGAGACCCAGTACTTC. It specifies CSARSFTGQETQYF. The chain has TRBV20-1 and TRBJ2-5, with a possible D match to TRBD1 (5 bases). V shed 3 bases and J shed 5 bases, with 16 bases lying between them. CDR1 and CDR2 from the germline V gene are DFQATT and SNEGSKA (reference sequence). The CDR3 has 14 residues.

The genes are TRBV3-1 and TRBJ1-1; unclear D gene. CDR1 is LGHDT, CDR2 YNNKEL, per germline (reference sequence). V shed 4 bases and J shed 1 base, with 7 bases lying between them. This CDR3 comprises 13 residues. Here the CDR3 DNA reads TGTGCCAGCAGCCCACTCACGAACACTGAAGCTTTCTTT. It is translated as CASSPLTNTEAFF.

A few counts support this clonotype. In DNA form, the CDR3 reads TGCAGCGTTGGAGCGGCCTCCGGGACTTTGAACACCGGGGAGCTGTTTTTT. Its translation: CSVGAASGTLNTGELFF. The V gene is TRBV29-1, the J gene TRBJ2-2, with a possible D match to TRBD2 (6 bases). The germline CDR1 and CDR2 sequences are SQVTM and ANQGSEA. V dropped 4 bases and J dropped 1 base, with 19 bases sitting between them. The CDR3 runs 17 residues.

This chain uses TRBV12-3 or TRBV12-4 with TRBJ1-5; 11 bases fit TRBD1. The V segment lost 3 bases and the J segment 6 bases; nucleotides outside the gene matches: 4. This CDR3 comprises 15 residues. In DNA, the CDR3 is TGTGCCAGCAGTTTTTGGACAGGGGGCGTTCAGCCCCAGCATTTT. Translation gives CASSFWTGGVQPQHF.

The V and J genes are TRBV6-2 or TRBV6-3 and TRBJ1-2; possibly TRBD1 for D (6 bases). Germline V CDR1 and CDR2: MNHEY, SVGEGT. This CDR3 region has 18 residues. Trimming stripped 2 bases from V and 3 bases from J, with 22 bases between. CDR3: CASSYPDQYREDDYGYTF. The CDR3, as DNA: TGTGCCAGCAGTTACCCCGACCAATACAGGGAAGATGACTATGGCTACACCTTC.

There are a few counts of this clonotype. The chain has TRBV7-2 and TRBJ2-3; possibly TRBD2 for D (6 bases). Germline assignment: CDR1 SGHTA and CDR2 FQGNSA. The CDR3 loop spans 16 amino acids. The V gene lost 2 bases and the J gene lost 2 bases, with 14 bases spanning the gap. In DNA form, the CDR3 reads TGTGCCAGCAGCTTACTGGGAGGAGATTCCACAGATACGCAGTATTTT. It specifies CASSLLGGDSTDTQYF.

This clonotype has more than one count but fewer than ten. The chain recombines TRBV12-3 or TRBV12-4 with TRBJ2-3; perhaps TRBD2 as D (7 bases). Trimming removed 7 bases from V and 1 base from J, with 15 bases in between. The CDR3 loop spans 15 amino acids. The CDR3 here is CASTVAGARTDTQYF. In DNA, the CDR3 is TGTGCCAGCACCGTTGCGGGGGCCCGCACAGATACGCAGTATTTT.

In its sample, this clonotype was seen a few times. The V and J genes are TRBV20-1 and TRBJ2-2; weak D call: TRBD1 (6 bases). Deletions cut 1 base from V and 4 bases from J, with 16 bases between. Germline V gene sequence: CDR1 DFQATT, CDR2 SNEGSKA (reference sequence). The CDR3 is 16 residues long. The CDR3 region has the DNA TGCAGTGCTAGAGCTCCCGGACAGAGGGGCACCGGGGAGCTGTTTTTT. This codes for CSARAPGQRGTGELFF.

A note on this clonotype: One end of the junction fails to match germline, which may point to a read error. The chain is built from TRBV3-1 and TRBJ1-2, with D perhaps TRBD1 (5 bases). The length of the CDR3 is 14 residues. CDR1 and CDR2 (germline): LGHDT, YNNKEL (reference sequence). CDR3 sequence reads: CASSQGLQGPGYIF. The DNA for the CDR3 is TGCGCCAGCAGCCAAGGTCTTCAGGGCCCTGGCTACATCTTC.